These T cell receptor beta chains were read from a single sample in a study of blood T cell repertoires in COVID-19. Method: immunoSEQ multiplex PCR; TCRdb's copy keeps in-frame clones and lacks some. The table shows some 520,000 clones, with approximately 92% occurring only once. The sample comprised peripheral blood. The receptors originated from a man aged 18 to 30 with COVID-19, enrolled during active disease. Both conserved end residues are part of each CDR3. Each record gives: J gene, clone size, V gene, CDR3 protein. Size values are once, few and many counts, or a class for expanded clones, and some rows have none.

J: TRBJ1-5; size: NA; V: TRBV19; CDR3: CASSPTGGGQPQHF
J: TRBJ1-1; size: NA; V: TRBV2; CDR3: CASRSTVVMNTEAFF
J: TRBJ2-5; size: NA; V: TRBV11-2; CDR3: CASSLFLAGVEETQYF
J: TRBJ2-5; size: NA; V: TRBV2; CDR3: CASSELLAGPETQYF
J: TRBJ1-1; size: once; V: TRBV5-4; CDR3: CASSFKTGGRGSEAFF
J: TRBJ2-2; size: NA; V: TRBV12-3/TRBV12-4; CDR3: CASSRPTGELFF
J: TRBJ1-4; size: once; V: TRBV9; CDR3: CASARDSQKLFF
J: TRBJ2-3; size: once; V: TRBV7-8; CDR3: CASSESGGGVGTQYF
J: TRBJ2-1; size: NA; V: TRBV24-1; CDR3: CATSDTRGHSSYNEQFF
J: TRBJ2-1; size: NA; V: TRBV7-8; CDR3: CASSLQGPYNEQFF
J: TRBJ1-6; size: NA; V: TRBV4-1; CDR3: CASSQAMGRPQHSPLHF
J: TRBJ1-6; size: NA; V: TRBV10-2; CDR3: CASSESTTGQSPLHF